This is a list of T cell receptor beta chains from one sample in a study of cytomegalovirus exposure and HLA in healthy donors. Assay: immunoSEQ multiplex PCR; the TCRdb copy retains only in-frame clones and omits some. The repertoire holds about 160,000 clones, with roughly 85% as singletons. Sequencing was carried out using PBMCs. The receptor set was obtained from a man aged 35-49 years in good health and CMV-seronegative. CDR3s include the opening cysteine and the closing phenylalanine or tryptophan. A D gene is named only where the DNA matches it firmly. Size tells how often a clone was seen (once, few, many) or the class of an expanded clone, and some rows leave it out.

J gene,V gene,clone size,D gene,CDR3 protein,CDR3 DNA
TRBJ2-6,TRBV5-4,once,-,CASSRSGANGLTF,TGTGCCAGCAGCCGCTCTGGGGCCAACGGCCTGACTTTC
TRBJ2-1,TRBV7-8,-,TRBD2,CASSLAIGRAVGKNEQFF,TGTGCCAGCAGCTTAGCTATCGGGAGGGCCGTGGGTAAGAATGAGCAGTTCTTC
TRBJ2-1,TRBV5-4,-,TRBD2,CASSPTSGSGSPYNEQFF,TGTGCCAGCAGCCCTACTAGCGGGAGCGGTAGCCCCTACAATGAGCAGTTCTTC
TRBJ1-1,TRBV23-1,-,-,CASSRPDSHTEAFF,TGCGCCAGCAGTCGCCCGGACAGTCACACTGAAGCTTTCTTT
TRBJ2-3,TRBV5-4,-,-,CASSLKGPTDTQYF,TGTGCCAGCAGCTTAAAGGGGCCAACAGATACGCAGTATTTT
TRBJ2-7,TRBV5-1,-,-,CASRPSTGILTYEQYF,TGCGCCAGCAGGCCTTCAACAGGGATCCTTACCTACGAGCAGTACTTC
TRBJ2-3,TRBV5-1,few,-,CASSLGLGNTQYF,TGCGCCAGCAGCTTGGGGCTAGGTAATACGCAGTATTTT
TRBJ2-7,TRBV28,-,TRBD2,CASQLSGGSYEQYF,TGTGCCAGCCAACTGTCGGGGGGCTCCTACGAGCAGTACTTC
TRBJ1-2,TRBV27,-,-,CASSPNPTGTNYGYTF,TGTGCCAGCAGTCCCAACCCGACGGGTACTAACTATGGCTACACCTTC
TRBJ2-5,TRBV28,-,TRBD1,CASRTGVETQYF,TGTGCCAGCAGGACAGGGGTCGAGACCCAGTACTTC
TRBJ1-4,TRBV7-9,-,-,CASSFLVANEKLFF,TGTGCCAGCAGCTTTCTAGTGGCTAATGAAAAACTGTTTTTT
TRBJ2-7,TRBV20-1,-,-,CSARKVGEQYF,TGCAGTGCTAGAAAAGTCGGTGAGCAGTACTTC
TRBJ1-1,TRBV7-9,-,TRBD1,CASSAGTGVDAFF,TGTGCCAGCAGCGCGGGGACAGGGGTGGATGCTTTCTTT
TRBJ2-6,TRBV28,-,TRBD2,CASSLLAGGSGANVLTF,TGTGCCAGCAGTTTACTAGCGGGAGGCTCTGGGGCCAACGTCCTGACTTTC
TRBJ2-7,TRBV11-2,-,-,CASSLYRERYF,TGTGCCAGCAGCTTATACAGGGAACGGTACTTC
TRBJ1-1,TRBV7-2,-,-,CASSPVGGLSTEAFF,TGTGCCAGCAGCCCAGTGGGGGGTCTGAGCACTGAAGCTTTCTTT
TRBJ2-7,TRBV7-2,-,TRBD2,CASSLAGTSGRRNEQYF,TGTGCCAGCAGCTTAGCCGGGACTAGCGGGAGAAGGAACGAGCAGTACTTC
TRBJ2-7,TRBV28,-,TRBD1,CASRERQGFRYEQYF,TGTGCCAGCAGGGAAAGACAGGGGTTCCGCTACGAGCAGTACTTC
TRBJ1-5,TRBV28,-,-,CASSLLQGAQHF,TGTGCCAGCAGTTTACTACAGGGTGCCCAGCATTTT
TRBJ1-4,TRBV6-1,-,-,CASSEARGTFDEKLFF,TGTGCCAGCAGTGAAGCGCGGGGGACTTTTGATGAAAAACTGTTTTTT
TRBJ1-1,TRBV5-4,-,-,CASSPGMNTEAFF,TGTGCCAGCAGCCCAGGAATGAACACTGAAGCTTTCTTT
TRBJ2-3,TRBV27,few,-,CASSPLSTDTQYF,TGTGCCAGCAGTCCCCTCAGCACAGATACGCAGTATTTT
TRBJ2-1,TRBV5-8,-,-,CASSFPGQYNEQFF,TGTGCCAGCAGCTTCCCGGGACAATACAATGAGCAGTTCTTC
TRBJ2-1,TRBV18,-,TRBD2,CASSPTLAGATEQFF,TGTGCCAGCTCACCCACTCTAGCGGGGGCGACCGAGCAGTTCTTC
TRBJ2-2,TRBV30,-,-,CAWSVTGDTGELFF,TGTGCCTGGAGTGTAACGGGGGACACCGGGGAGCTGTTTTTT
TRBJ1-1,TRBV11-3,-,TRBD1,CASTEISRSDRGLWNTEAFF,TGTGCCAGCACCGAGATCTCACGGTCGGACAGGGGGCTTTGGAACACTGAAGCTTTCTTT
TRBJ2-7,TRBV28,-,TRBD1,CASYARGQGTYEQYF,TGTGCCAGTTATGCTCGGGGACAGGGAACCTACGAGCAGTACTTC
TRBJ2-3,TRBV5-1,-,TRBD2,CASSWLTSGSSTDTQYF,TGCGCCAGCAGCTGGTTAACTAGCGGGAGTAGCACAGATACGCAGTATTTT
TRBJ2-5,TRBV7-9,-,TRBD1,CSSSSDRGGETQYF,TGTTCCAGCAGCTCCGACAGGGGCGGGGAGACCCAGTACTTC
TRBJ2-2,TRBV28,-,TRBD2,CASSLSNLAGSFPGELFF,TGTGCCAGCAGTTTATCTAATCTAGCGGGAAGTTTCCCCGGGGAGCTGTTTTTT
TRBJ2-7,TRBV5-4,few,-,CASSQRSGPYEQYF,TGTGCCAGCAGCCAAAGAAGCGGACCCTACGAGCAGTACTTC
TRBJ2-4,TRBV11-2,-,-,CASSLGPWSKNIQYF,TGTGCCAGCAGCTTAGGGCCCTGGAGCAAAAACATTCAGTACTTC
TRBJ2-7,TRBV7-6,-,TRBD2,CASRLEPGGREQYF,TGTGCCAGCAGACTAGAGCCGGGAGGTCGGGAGCAGTACTTC
TRBJ2-5,TRBV5-4,few,TRBD2,CASSLLAGVGRETQYF,TGTGCCAGCAGCTTATTAGCGGGAGTAGGGCGGGAGACCCAGTACTTC
TRBJ2-7,TRBV11-2,-,TRBD2,CASRRAGITYEQYF,TGTGCCAGCAGAAGAGCGGGGATCACCTACGAGCAGTACTTC
TRBJ1-2,TRBV7-2,once,-,CASSFGTPSYGYTF,TGTGCCAGCAGCTTCGGGACACCCTCTTATGGCTACACCTTC
TRBJ2-6,TRBV21-1,once,-,CASSTNPFPRGHRTGANVLTF,TGTGCCAGCAGCACAAACCCTTTTCCCAGGGGGCACAGGACTGGGGCCAACGTCCTGACTTTC
TRBJ2-1,TRBV15,-,TRBD2,CATAAGGSNNEQFF,TGTGCCACCGCAGCGGGAGGGTCGAACAATGAGCAGTTCTTC
TRBJ2-2,TRBV28,-,-,CASSSAGWNTGELFF,TGTGCCAGCAGTTCGGCGGGATGGAACACCGGGGAGCTGTTTTTT
TRBJ2-5,TRBV5-4,-,-,CASTEDRETQYF,TGTGCCAGCACCGAAGATCGGGAGACCCAGTACTTC
TRBJ2-1,TRBV28,-,TRBD2,CASRSGGRAYEQFF,TGTGCCAGCAGATCCGGCGGGAGGGCCTATGAGCAGTTCTTC
TRBJ1-2,TRBV4-1,-,-,CASSQRDTTNYGYTF,TGCGCCAGCAGCCAAAGGGACACAACTAACTATGGCTACACCTTC
TRBJ1-2,TRBV21-1,-,-,CASMLWGDRANYGYTF,TGTGCCAGCATGTTATGGGGGGACAGAGCTAACTATGGCTACACCTTC
TRBJ2-7,TRBV18,-,TRBD1,CASSPLPGGGLTYEQYF,TGTGCCAGCTCACCACTCCCAGGGGGTGGTCTCACCTACGAGCAGTACTTC
TRBJ1-1,TRBV2,once,-,CASSLQGVEVSYTEAFF,TGTGCCAGCAGCCTACAGGGCGTGGAGGTCAGCTATACTGAAGCTTTCTTT
TRBJ1-4,TRBV25-1,few,-,CASSDGHWNEKLFF,TGTGCCAGCAGCGACGGACACTGGAATGAAAAACTGTTTTTT
TRBJ1-2,TRBV5-4,-,-,CASSSETANYGYTF,TGTGCCAGCAGCTCTGAAACAGCTAACTATGGCTACACCTTC
TRBJ2-3,TRBV5-4,-,TRBD2,CASSFRSAGGSTDTQYF,TGTGCCAGCAGCTTCCGTTCGGCGGGAGGGAGCACAGATACGCAGTATTTT
TRBJ2-2,TRBV9,-,-,CASSVDQLATYTGGLFF,TGTGCCAGCAGCGTAGATCAGTTGGCAACCTACACCGGGGGGCTGTTTTTT
TRBJ2-7,TRBV30,-,TRBD2,CAWSQGLAGPFFFEQYF,TGTGCCTGGAGTCAAGGACTAGCGGGACCATTTTTTTTTGAGCAGTACTTC
TRBJ2-2,TRBV4-2,-,-,CASSRAGMSVGELFF,TGTGCCAGCAGCCGGGCGGGTATGTCCGTCGGGGAGCTGTTTTTT
TRBJ2-3,TRBV6-5,-,TRBD1,CASSYRTGTDTQYF,TGTGCCAGCAGTTATCGGACAGGGACAGATACGCAGTATTTT
TRBJ2-7,TRBV6-6,few,-,CASGGGTAGEQYF,TGTGCCAGCGGCGGCGGGACGGCTGGCGAGCAGTACTTC
TRBJ2-1,TRBV11-3,-,TRBD2,CASSGGTSGSLEQFF,TGTGCCAGCAGCGGAGGGACTAGCGGGAGTCTGGAGCAGTTCTTC